This T cell receptor (beta chain) derives from a study of Ad26.COV2.S vaccination and SARS-CoV-2 variants. Study results and limitations: Vaccine and placebo recipients had similar non-spike TCR breadth. The TCR-based breadth and depth measures might underestimate overall T cell responses.

On this clone itself: Its antigen is currently unknown.

Germline values: CDR1 LGHDT, CDR2 YNNKEL (reference sequence). Germline trimming cut 5 bases from V and 5 bases from J; bases unmatched to any gene: 4. CDR3 size: 14 residues. Profiled with immunoSEQ multiplex PCR; TCRdb holds only in-frame clones, not every one. This table has fewer than 500,000 clones, about nine tenths appearing once. The treatment was: roughly 20 received Ad26.COV2.S at low or high dose, single or two shots; 5 received placebo; per-sample allocation not given. Collection of samples fell on day 63 after the first vaccine or placebo injection. Vaccination employed an Ad26 vector expressing the Wuhan-strain SARS-CoV-2 spike.

This sample comprised peripheral blood, obtained in a trial of Ad26.COV2.S vaccine versus placebo. This chain uses TRBV3-1 (or the pseudogene TRBV3-2) with TRBJ2-1; 9 bases line up with TRBD2. The origin of this receptor is a person between 18 and 60 years old who received the Ad26.COV2.S COVID-19 vaccine or a placebo. CDR3 amino acids: CASSGLAKNNEQFF. As DNA, the CDR3 is TGTGCCAGCAGCGGACTAGCGAAGAACAATGAGCAGTTCTTC.